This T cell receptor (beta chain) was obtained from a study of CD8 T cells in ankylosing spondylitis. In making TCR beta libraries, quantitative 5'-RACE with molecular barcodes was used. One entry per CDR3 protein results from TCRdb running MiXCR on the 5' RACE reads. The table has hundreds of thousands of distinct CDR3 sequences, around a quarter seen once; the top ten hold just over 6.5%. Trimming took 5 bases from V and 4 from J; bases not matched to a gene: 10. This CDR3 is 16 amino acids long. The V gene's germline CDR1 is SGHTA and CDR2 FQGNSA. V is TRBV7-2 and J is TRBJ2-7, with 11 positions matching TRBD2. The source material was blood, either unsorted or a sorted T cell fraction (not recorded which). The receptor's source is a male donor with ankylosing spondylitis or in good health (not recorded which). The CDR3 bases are TGTGCCAGCAGCGAAGCCGTAGCGGGAGGGCCTTACGAGCAGTACTTC. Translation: CASSEAVAGGPYEQYF.